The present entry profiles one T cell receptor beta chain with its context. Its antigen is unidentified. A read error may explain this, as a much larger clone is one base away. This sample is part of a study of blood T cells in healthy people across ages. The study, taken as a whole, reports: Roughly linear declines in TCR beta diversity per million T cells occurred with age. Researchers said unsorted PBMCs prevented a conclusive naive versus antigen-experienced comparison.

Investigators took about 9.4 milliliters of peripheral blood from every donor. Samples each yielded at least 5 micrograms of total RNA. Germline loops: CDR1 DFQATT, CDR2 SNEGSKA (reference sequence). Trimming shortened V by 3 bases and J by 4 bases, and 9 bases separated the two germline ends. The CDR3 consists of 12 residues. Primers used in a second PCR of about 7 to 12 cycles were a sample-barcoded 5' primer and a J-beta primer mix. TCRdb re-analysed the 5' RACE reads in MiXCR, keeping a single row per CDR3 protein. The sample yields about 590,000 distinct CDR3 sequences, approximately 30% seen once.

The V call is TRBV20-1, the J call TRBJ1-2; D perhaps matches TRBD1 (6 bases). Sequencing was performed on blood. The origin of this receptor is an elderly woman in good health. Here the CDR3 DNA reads TGCAGTGCTAGCAGGGGTTGCTATGGCTACACCTTC. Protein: CSASRGCYGYTF.